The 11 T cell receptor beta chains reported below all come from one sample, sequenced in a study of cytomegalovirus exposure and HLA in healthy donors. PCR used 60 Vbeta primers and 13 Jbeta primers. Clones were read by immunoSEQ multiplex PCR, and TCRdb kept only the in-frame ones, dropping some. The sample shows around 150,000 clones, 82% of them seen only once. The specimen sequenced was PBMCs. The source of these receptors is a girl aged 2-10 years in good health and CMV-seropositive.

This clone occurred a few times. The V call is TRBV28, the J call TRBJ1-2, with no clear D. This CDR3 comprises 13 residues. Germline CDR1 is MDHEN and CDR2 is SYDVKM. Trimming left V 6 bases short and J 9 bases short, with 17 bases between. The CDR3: CASRPGQVRSYTF. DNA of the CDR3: TGTGCCAGCAGACCTGGGCAGGTCAGGAGCTACACCTTC.

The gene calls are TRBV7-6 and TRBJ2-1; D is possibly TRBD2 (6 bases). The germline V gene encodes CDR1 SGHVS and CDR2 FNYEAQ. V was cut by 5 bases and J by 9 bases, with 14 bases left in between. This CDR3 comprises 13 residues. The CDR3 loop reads CASSAPGVAEQFF. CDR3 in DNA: TGTGCCAGCAGCGCCCCGGGAGTGGCTGAGCAGTTCTTC. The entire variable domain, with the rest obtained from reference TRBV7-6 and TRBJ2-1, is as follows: GAGVSQSPRYKVTKRGQDVALRCDPISGHVSLYWYRQALGQGPEFLTYFNYEAQQDKSGLPNDRFSAERPEGSISTLTIQRTEQRDSAMYRCASSAPGVAEQFFGPGTRLTVL.

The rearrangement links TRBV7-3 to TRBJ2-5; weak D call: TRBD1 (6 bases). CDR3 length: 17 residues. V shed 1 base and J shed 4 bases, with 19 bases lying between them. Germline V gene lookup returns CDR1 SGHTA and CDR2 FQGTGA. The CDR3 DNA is TGTGCCAGCAGCTTAAAGGAGAGGGGGTCTTTCGTAGAGACCCAGTACTTC. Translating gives CASSLKERGSFVETQYF.

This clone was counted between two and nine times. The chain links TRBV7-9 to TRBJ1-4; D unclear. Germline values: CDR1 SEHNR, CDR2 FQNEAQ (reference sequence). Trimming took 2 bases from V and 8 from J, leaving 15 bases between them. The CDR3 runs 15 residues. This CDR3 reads CASSLPGRGREKLFF. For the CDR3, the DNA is TGTGCCAGCAGCTTACCCGGTCGGGGAAGGGAAAAACTGTTTTTT.

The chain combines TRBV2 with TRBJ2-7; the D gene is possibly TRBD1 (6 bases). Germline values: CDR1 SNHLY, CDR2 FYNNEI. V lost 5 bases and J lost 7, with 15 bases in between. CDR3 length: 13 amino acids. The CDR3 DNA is TGTGCCAGCAGTCCTAACACAGGGAAAGAGCAGTACTTC. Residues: CASSPNTGKEQYF.

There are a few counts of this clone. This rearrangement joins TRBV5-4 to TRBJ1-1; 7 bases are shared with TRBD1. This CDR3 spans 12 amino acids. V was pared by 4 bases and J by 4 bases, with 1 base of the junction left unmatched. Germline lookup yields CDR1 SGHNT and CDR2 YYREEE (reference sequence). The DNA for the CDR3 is TGTGCCAGCAGCCGGACAGGCACTGAAGCTTTCTTT. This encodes CASSRTGTEAFF.

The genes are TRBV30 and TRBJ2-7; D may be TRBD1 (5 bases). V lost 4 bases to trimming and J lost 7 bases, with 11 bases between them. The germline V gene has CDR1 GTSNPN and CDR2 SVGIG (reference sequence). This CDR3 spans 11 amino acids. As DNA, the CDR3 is TGTGCCTGGAAAGGGGCGGTTGAGCAGTACTTC. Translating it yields CAWKGAVEQYF.

CDR3 sequence reads: CASSLQNQPQHF. CDR3 bases: TGTGCCAGCAGCTTACAAAATCAGCCCCAGCATTTT. This rearrangement joins TRBV7-9 to TRBJ1-5; D not resolved. V was cut by 2 bases and J by 4 bases, with 3 bases left in between. The CDR3 contains 12 residues. Germline CDR1 and CDR2: SEHNR and FQNEAQ (reference sequence).

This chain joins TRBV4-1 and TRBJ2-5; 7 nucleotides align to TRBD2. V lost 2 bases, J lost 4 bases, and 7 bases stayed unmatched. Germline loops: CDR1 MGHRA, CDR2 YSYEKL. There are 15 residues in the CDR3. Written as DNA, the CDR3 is TGCGCCAGCAGCCAACCCAGCGGGGAGGGAGAGACCCAGTACTTC. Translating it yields CASSQPSGEGETQYF.

In DNA, the CDR3 is TGTGCCCAACTAGCGGGAGGGCCAGGGGAGCAGTTCTTC. It is translated as CAQLAGGPGEQFF. V is TRBV30 and J is TRBJ2-1; 13 bases are a match to TRBD2. This CDR3 is 13 amino acids long. The V gene's germline CDR1 is GTSNPN and CDR2 SVGIG (reference sequence). V lost 8 bases, J lost 10 bases, and 8 bases stayed unmatched.

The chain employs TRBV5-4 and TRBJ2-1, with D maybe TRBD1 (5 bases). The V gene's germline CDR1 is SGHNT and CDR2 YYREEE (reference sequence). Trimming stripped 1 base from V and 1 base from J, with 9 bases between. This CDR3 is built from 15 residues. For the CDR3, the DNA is TGTGCCAGCAGCTTGTCGACAGCTTCCTACAATGAGCAGTTCTTC. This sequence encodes CASSLSTASYNEQFF.